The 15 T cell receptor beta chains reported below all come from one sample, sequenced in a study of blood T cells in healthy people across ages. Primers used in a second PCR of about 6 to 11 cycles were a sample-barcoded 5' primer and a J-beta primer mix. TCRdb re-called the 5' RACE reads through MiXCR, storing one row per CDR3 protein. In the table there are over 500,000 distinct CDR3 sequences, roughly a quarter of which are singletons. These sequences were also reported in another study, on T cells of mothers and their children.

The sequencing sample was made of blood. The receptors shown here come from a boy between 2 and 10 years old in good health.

In DNA form, the CDR3 reads TGTGCCAGCAGTTACACAATTCAGGGGGCCGTAAATGAAAAACTGTTTTTT. Its translation: CASSYTIQGAVNEKLFF. The chain carries TRBV6-5 and TRBJ1-4; 8 bases are shared with TRBD1. The germline CDR1 and CDR2 sequences are MNHEY and SVGAGI. The CDR3 length is 17 residues. Trimming cost V 2 bases and J 5 bases; bases outside gene matches: 10.

Written as DNA, the CDR3 is TGTGCCAGCAGTGCTGCTGGGCCCCAGCATTTT. This encodes CASSAAGPQHF. The chain joins TRBV12-3 or TRBV12-4 to TRBJ1-5; D ambiguous. The CDR3 sequence is 11 residues long. The V gene lost 5 bases and the J gene lost 9 bases, with 8 bases spanning the gap.

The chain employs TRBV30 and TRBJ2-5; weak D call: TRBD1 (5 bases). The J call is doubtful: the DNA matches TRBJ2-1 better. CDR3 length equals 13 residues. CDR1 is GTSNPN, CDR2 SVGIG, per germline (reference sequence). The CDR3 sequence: CAWSVNFPGEQFF. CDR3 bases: TGTGCCTGGAGTGTAAACTTCCCAGGGGAGCAGTTCTTC.

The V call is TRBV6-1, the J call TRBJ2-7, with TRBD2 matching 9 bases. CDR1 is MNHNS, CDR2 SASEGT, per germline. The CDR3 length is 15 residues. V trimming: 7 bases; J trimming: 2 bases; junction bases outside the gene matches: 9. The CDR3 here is CASTLAGEGAYEQYF. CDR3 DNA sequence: TGTGCCAGCACCTTAGCGGGAGAGGGGGCCTACGAGCAGTACTTC.

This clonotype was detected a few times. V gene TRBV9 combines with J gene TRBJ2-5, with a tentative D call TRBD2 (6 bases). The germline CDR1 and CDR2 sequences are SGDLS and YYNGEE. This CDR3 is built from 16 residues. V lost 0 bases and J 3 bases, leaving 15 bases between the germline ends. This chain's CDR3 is CASSVGPSAPEETQYF. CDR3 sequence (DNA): TGTGCCAGCAGCGTAGGTCCTAGCGCACCTGAAGAGACCCAGTACTTC.

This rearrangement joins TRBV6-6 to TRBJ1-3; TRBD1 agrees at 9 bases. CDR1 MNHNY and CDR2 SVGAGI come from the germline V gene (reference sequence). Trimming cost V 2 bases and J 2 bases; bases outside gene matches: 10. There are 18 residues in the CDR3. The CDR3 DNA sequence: TGTGCCAGCAGTTACGGGGGCTGGACAGGGGTCGCTGGAAACACCATATATTTT. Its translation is CASSYGGWTGVAGNTIYF.

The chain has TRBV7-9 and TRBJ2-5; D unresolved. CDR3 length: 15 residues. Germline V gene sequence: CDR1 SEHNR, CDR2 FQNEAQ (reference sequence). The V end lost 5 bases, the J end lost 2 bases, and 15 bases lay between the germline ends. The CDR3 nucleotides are TGTGCCAGCAGCCTCCGGGCGGCCCTACAAGAGACCCAGTACTTC. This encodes CASSLRAALQETQYF.

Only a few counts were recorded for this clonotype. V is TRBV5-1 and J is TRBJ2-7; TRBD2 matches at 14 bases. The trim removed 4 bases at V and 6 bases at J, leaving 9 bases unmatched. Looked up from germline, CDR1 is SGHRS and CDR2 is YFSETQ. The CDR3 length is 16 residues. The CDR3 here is CASSLPGTSGGGEQYF. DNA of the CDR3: TGCGCCAGCAGCCTTCCAGGGACTAGCGGGGGCGGCGAGCAGTACTTC.

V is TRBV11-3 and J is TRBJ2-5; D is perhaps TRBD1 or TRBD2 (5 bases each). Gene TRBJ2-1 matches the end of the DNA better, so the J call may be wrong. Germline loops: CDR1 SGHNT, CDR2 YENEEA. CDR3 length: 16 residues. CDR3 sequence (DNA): TGTGCCAGCAGCTTAGGTGGTCCGGGGCCACAATGGGAGCAGTTCTTC. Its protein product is CASSLGGPGPQWEQFF.

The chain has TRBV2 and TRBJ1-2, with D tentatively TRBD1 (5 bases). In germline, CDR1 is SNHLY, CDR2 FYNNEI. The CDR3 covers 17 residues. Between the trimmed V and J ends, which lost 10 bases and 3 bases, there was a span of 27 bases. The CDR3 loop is CATHPGTPEATDYGYTF. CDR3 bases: TGTGCCACACATCCAGGGACTCCCGAAGCTACTGACTATGGCTACACCTTC.

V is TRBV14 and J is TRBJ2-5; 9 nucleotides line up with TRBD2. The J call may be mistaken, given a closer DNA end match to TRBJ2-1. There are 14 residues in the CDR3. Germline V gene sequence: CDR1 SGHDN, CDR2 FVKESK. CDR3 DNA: TGTGCCAGCAGCCAATTAGCGGGAGATCATGAGCAGTTCTTC. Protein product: CASSQLAGDHEQFF.

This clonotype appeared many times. The CDR3 spells CATSRDKSTEETQYF. The CDR3 DNA reads TGTGCCACCAGCAGAGATAAATCAACTGAAGAGACCCAGTACTTC. V gene TRBV15 combines with J gene TRBJ2-5; D is undetermined. The CDR3 has 15 amino acids. Trimming took off 0 bases at V and 3 bases at J, with 11 bases between the two ends. CDR1 is LNHNV and CDR2 is YYDKDF in the germline V gene (reference sequence).

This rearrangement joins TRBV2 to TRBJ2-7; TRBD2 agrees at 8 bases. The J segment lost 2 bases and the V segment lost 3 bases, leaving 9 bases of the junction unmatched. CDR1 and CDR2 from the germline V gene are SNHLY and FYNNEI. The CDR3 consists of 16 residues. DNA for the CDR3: TGTGCCAGCAGTGACCTAGGGACTAGTCCCCCCTACGAGCAGTACTTC. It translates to CASSDLGTSPPYEQYF.

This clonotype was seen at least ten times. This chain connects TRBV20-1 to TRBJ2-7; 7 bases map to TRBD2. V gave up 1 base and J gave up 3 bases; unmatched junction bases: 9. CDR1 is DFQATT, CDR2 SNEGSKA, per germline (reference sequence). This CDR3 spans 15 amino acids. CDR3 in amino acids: CSARGIEAGSYEQYF. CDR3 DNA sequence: TGCAGTGCTAGAGGAATTGAAGCGGGGAGCTACGAGCAGTACTTC.

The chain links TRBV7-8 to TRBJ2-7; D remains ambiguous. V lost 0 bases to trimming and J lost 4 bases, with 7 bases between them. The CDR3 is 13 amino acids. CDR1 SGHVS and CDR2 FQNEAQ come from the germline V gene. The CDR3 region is CASSLALAYEQYF. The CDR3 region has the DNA TGTGCCAGCAGCTTAGCCTTAGCTTACGAGCAGTACTTC. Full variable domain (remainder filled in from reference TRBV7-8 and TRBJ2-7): GAGVSQSPRYKVAKRGQDVALRCDPISGHVSLFWYQQALGQGPEFLTYFQNEAQLDKSGLPSDRFFAERPEGSVSTLKIQRTQQEDSAVYLCASSLALAYEQYFGPGTRLTVT.